Shown below are 28 T cell receptor beta chains from a single sample sequenced in a study of control samples from healthy donors and cancer patients. The data were produced by immunoSEQ multiplex PCR, yet TCRdb's version contains in-frame clones alone and is incomplete. The sample lists 150,000 to 200,000 clones, around 90% occurring once. Source material: blood. All receptors come from a man younger than 40 in good health.

V is TRBV9 and J is TRBJ2-3; tentatively, D is TRBD2 (5 bases). V was trimmed by 4 bases and J by 0 bases, leaving 12 bases between them. Germline V gene sequence: CDR1 SGDLS, CDR2 YYNGEE. There are 15 residues in the CDR3. For the CDR3, the DNA is TGTGCCAGCAGCCCGCTAGGCGGGAGCACAGATACGCAGTATTTT. Translating gives CASSPLGGSTDTQYF. The whole variable domain, filled in from reference TRBV9 and TRBJ2-3, reads DSGVTQTPKHLITATGQRVTLRCSPRSGDLSVYWYQQSLDQGLQFLIQYYNGEERAKGNILERFSAQQFPDLHSELNLSSLELGDSALYFCASSPLGGSTDTQYFGPGTRLTVL.

The V call is TRBV3-1 (or the pseudogene TRBV3-2), the J call TRBJ2-7; D gene ambiguous. The CDR3 totals 13 residues. Germline CDR1 and CDR2: LGHDT and YNNKEL (reference sequence). The V and J ends lost 4 bases and 0 bases respectively, with 7 bases between them. In DNA, the CDR3 is TGTGCCAGCAGCCCCAGTGCCTCCTACGAGCAGTACTTC. It is translated as CASSPSASYEQYF.

The chain recombines TRBV5-4 with TRBJ1-3; no firm D call. Trimming cost V 0 bases and J 7 bases, with 11 bases left between them. This CDR3 is 14 amino acids long. CDR1 is SGHNT, CDR2 YYREEE, per germline (reference sequence). This chain's CDR3 is CASSLDSLTNTIYF. The CDR3 bases are TGTGCCAGCAGCTTGGACAGTTTAACGAACACCATATATTTT.

V and J are TRBV5-8 and TRBJ1-1, with no clear D. The CDR3 contains 13 residues. CDR1 is SGHTS and CDR2 is YDEGEE in the germline V gene. The V gene lost 0 bases and the J gene lost 2 bases, with 5 bases spanning the gap. The CDR3 region is CASSLGPNTEAFF. For the CDR3, the DNA is TGTGCCAGCAGCTTGGGACCTAACACTGAAGCTTTCTTT.

V and J are TRBV7-2 and TRBJ1-4, with a weak D call TRBD1 (5 bases). The CDR3 totals 13 residues. Between the trimmed V and J ends, which lost 6 bases and 4 bases, there was a span of 9 bases. The V gene's germline CDR1 is SGHTA and CDR2 FQGNSA. The CDR3 DNA is TGTGCCAGCAGGTCAGGGAATAATGAAAAACTGTTTTTT. It yields the protein CASRSGNNEKLFF. The full variable domain, completed using reference TRBV7-2 and TRBJ1-4, is GAGVSQSPSNKVTEKGKDVELRCDPISGHTALYWYRQSLGQGLEFLIYFQGNSAPDKSGLPSDRFSAERTGGSVSTLTIQRTQQEDSAVYLCASRSGNNEKLFFGSGTQLSVL.

The chain employs TRBV2 and TRBJ2-1; D is perhaps TRBD1 (7 bases). V shed 8 bases and J shed 0 bases, with 8 bases lying between them. The CDR3 length is 13 residues. Germline V gene data show CDR1 as SNHLY and CDR2 as FYNNEI. The CDR3 protein is CASQGGSYNEQFF. For the CDR3, the DNA is TGTGCCAGCCAGGGGGGCTCCTACAATGAGCAGTTCTTC.

This sequence joins TRBV18 and TRBJ1-1, with D perhaps matching TRBD1 (5 bases). Per the germline V gene, CDR1 is KGHSH and CDR2 is LQKENI. The CDR3 length is 12 residues. V gave up 6 bases and J gave up 7 bases, with 12 bases separating them. CDR3 sequence reads: CASSGTESEAFF. Here the CDR3 DNA reads TGTGCCAGCTCTGGGACCGAAAGTGAAGCTTTCTTT.

The gene calls are TRBV28 and TRBJ2-1; the D gene is possibly TRBD2 (5 bases). Per the germline V gene, CDR1 is MDHEN and CDR2 is SYDVKM. The CDR3 is 14 amino acids. With 1 base removed from V and 2 bases from J, the gap between germline ends came to 6 bases. The CDR3 sequence: CASSLSGTYNEQFF. In DNA, the CDR3 is TGTGCCAGCAGTTTATCGGGGACCTACAATGAGCAGTTCTTC.

The chain recombines TRBV19 with TRBJ1-1, with D possibly being TRBD1 (5 bases). V was shortened by 0 bases and J by 1 base, with 12 bases between the two germline ends. From germline, CDR1 is LNHDA and CDR2 SQIVND (reference sequence). The CDR3 has 16 residues. For the CDR3, the DNA is TGTGCCAGTAGTATAGAAGGGGAGACCCCGAACACTGAAGCTTTCTTT. Translation gives CASSIEGETPNTEAFF.

J is TRBJ2-7 and V is TRBV5-1; 9 positions match TRBD1. With V trimmed by 4 bases and J by 2 bases, 4 bases remained unmatched. The length of the CDR3 is 14 residues. Germline V lookup: CDR1 SGHRS, CDR2 YFSETQ. The CDR3 region is CASSPRQGAYEQYF. The DNA for the CDR3 is TGCGCCAGCAGCCCAAGACAGGGGGCCTACGAGCAGTACTTC.

The chain carries TRBV28 and TRBJ2-5; 11 bases fit TRBD2. V lost 6 bases, J lost 4 bases, and 13 bases stayed unmatched. From germline, CDR1 is MDHEN and CDR2 SYDVKM. There are 17 residues in the CDR3. The CDR3 loop is CASSLLAGGLVAETQYF. The CDR3, as DNA: TGTGCCAGCAGCCTTTTAGCGGGAGGGCTGGTCGCAGAGACCCAGTACTTC.

The rearrangement uses TRBV4-1 and TRBJ2-7, with 7 bases aligning to TRBD1. Germline V gives CDR1 MGHRA, CDR2 YSYEKL. The V segment lost 1 base and the J segment 7 bases; nucleotides outside the gene matches: 7. The CDR3 is made up of 14 amino acids. CDR3 nucleotides: TGCGCCAGCAGCCAAGGACAGGGTTTGAGGGAGCAGTACTTC. Protein product: CASSQGQGLREQYF.

The chain combines TRBV7-9 with TRBJ2-7; D not certain. V gave up 5 bases and J gave up 2 bases, with 13 bases separating them. CDR1 and CDR2 (germline): SEHNR, FQNEAQ (reference sequence). The CDR3 runs to 14 residues. The CDR3, as DNA: TGTGCCAGCAGCCAGACGACAAACGCCTACGAGCAGTACTTC. Encoded protein: CASSQTTNAYEQYF.

The chain recombines TRBV6-6 with TRBJ2-5; D gene unclear. The V end lost 6 bases, the J end lost 2 bases, and 16 bases lay between the germline ends. Germline V gives CDR1 MNHNY, CDR2 SVGAGI (reference sequence). This CDR3 has 15 amino acids. The CDR3 DNA follows: TGTGCCAGCAGCCTGCCCAGTAGAGCGCAAGAGACCCAGTACTTC. It encodes CASSLPSRAQETQYF.

The J gene is TRBJ2-1, the V gene TRBV27; 7 bases align to TRBD1. The CDR3 loop spans 12 amino acids. Germline lookup yields CDR1 MNHEY and CDR2 SMNVEV (reference sequence). With V trimmed by 5 bases and J by 16 bases, 11 bases remained unmatched. Here the CDR3 reads CASSPTGTVYFF. For the CDR3, the DNA is TGTGCCAGCAGTCCGACCGGGACAGTCTACTTCTTC.

This chain joins TRBV10-3 and TRBJ2-7; D is unclear. CDR1 ENHRY and CDR2 SYGVKD come from the germline V gene. The CDR3 totals 15 residues. V lost 2 bases and J 2 bases, leaving 13 bases between the germline ends. The CDR3 region is CAISEPGLITYEQYF. CDR3 DNA: TGTGCCATCAGTGAGCCAGGCCTCATCACCTACGAGCAGTACTTC.

The gene calls are TRBV28 and TRBJ2-5, with 10 bases lining up with TRBD1. V gave up 6 bases and J gave up 2 bases; unmatched junction bases: 9. This CDR3 region has 16 residues. Germline CDR1 MDHEN, CDR2 SYDVKM. In nucleotides, the CDR3 is TGTGCCAGCAGCTACCATGGGACAGGGGAGCAAGAGACCCAGTACTTC. Amino acids: CASSYHGTGEQETQYF.

The V gene is TRBV7-8, the J gene TRBJ1-5; D is perhaps TRBD1 (5 bases). V was shortened by 7 bases and J by 1 base, with 17 bases between the two germline ends. Germline assignment: CDR1 SGHVS and CDR2 FQNEAQ. CDR3 length: 16 residues. Here the CDR3 reads CASTPWRQGSNQPQHF. In DNA form, the CDR3 reads TGTGCCAGCACCCCTTGGCGGCAGGGAAGCAATCAGCCCCAGCATTTT.

This chain uses TRBV28 with TRBJ1-1; 8 bases match TRBD1. The germline gives CDR1 MDHEN, CDR2 SYDVKM. CDR3 size: 14 residues. V trimming: 7 bases; J trimming: 5 bases; junction bases outside the gene matches: 9. The CDR3 coding sequence is TGTGCCAGCAACAAGGACAGGGCGATTACTGAAGCTTTCTTT. Translated, it gives CASNKDRAITEAFF.

This chain links TRBV7-6 with TRBJ2-1, with 8 bases that match TRBD1. Germline V gene sequence: CDR1 SGHVS, CDR2 FNYEAQ. This CDR3 has 17 residues. Germline trimming cut 1 base from V and 2 bases from J; bases unmatched to any gene: 7. The CDR3 coding sequence is TGTGCCAGCAGCTTAGGGACAGGGCGAGCTACCTACAATGAGCAGTTCTTC. Encoded protein: CASSLGTGRATYNEQFF.

V gene TRBV10-1 combines with J gene TRBJ2-3, with TRBD2 matching 8 bases. The CDR3 contains 15 residues. The V gene end was trimmed by 7 bases and the J gene end by 0 bases; junction bases not matched to a gene: 6. Germline V gene lookup returns CDR1 WNHNN and CDR2 SYGVQD (reference sequence). CDR3 loop: CASNRPGGSTDTQYF. CDR3 in DNA: TGCGCCAGCAACCGACCGGGGGGGAGCACAGATACGCAGTATTTT.

This chain connects TRBV7-2 to TRBJ2-7, with D unresolved. The CDR3 totals 13 residues. V lost 3 bases, J lost 7 bases, and 13 bases lay in between. Germline loops: CDR1 SGHTA, CDR2 FQGNSA. This CDR3 is CASSFAETSEQYF. The CDR3, as DNA: TGTGCCAGCAGCTTTGCCGAGACGTCAGAGCAGTACTTC.

J is TRBJ1-1 and V is TRBV28; 9 bases are a match to TRBD1. The CDR3 consists of 14 residues. V lost 6 bases, J lost 5 bases, and 7 bases stayed unmatched. Germline lookup yields CDR1 MDHEN and CDR2 SYDVKM. The CDR3: CASRPGQGKTEAFF. The DNA for the CDR3 is TGTGCCAGCAGGCCCGGACAGGGGAAAACTGAAGCTTTCTTT.

The rearrangement joins TRBV11-1 to TRBJ2-2; D is uncertain. The V end lost 2 bases, the J end lost 4 bases, and 8 bases lay between the germline ends. The CDR3 extends over 14 amino acids. Per germline, CDR1 SGHAT and CDR2 FQDESV (reference sequence). CDR3 sequence (DNA): TGTGCCAGCAGCTTAAAACTTATCACCGGGGAGCTGTTTTTT. Translation: CASSLKLITGELFF.

V is TRBV7-9 and J is TRBJ2-3; possibly TRBD1 or TRBD2 for D (5 bases each). The CDR3 has 14 residues. Looked up from germline, CDR1 is SEHNR and CDR2 is FQNEAQ (reference sequence). Trimming stripped 4 bases from V and 1 base from J, with 9 bases between. The CDR3 coding sequence is TGTGCCAGCAGCTCCGGGGCGGGCACAGATACGCAGTATTTT. This translates into CASSSGAGTDTQYF.

V gene TRBV9 combines with J gene TRBJ1-1; D is perhaps TRBD1 (5 bases). This CDR3 comprises 13 residues. Germline V gene data show CDR1 as SGDLS and CDR2 as YYNGEE. Trimming removed 3 bases from V and 4 bases from J, with 10 bases in between. The CDR3 is CASSGGDATEAFF. The DNA for the CDR3 is TGTGCCAGCAGCGGAGGGGATGCCACTGAAGCTTTCTTT.

The chain recombines TRBV6-5 with TRBJ1-2; a possible D gene is TRBD1 (6 bases). CDR1 is MNHEY, CDR2 SVGAGI, per germline. Trimming shortened V by 8 bases and J by 8 bases, and 24 bases separated the two germline ends. The CDR3 totals 15 residues. CDR3 amino acids: CASLRGRTDMVGYTF. The CDR3 DNA is TGTGCCAGCCTCAGGGGAAGGACAGACATGGTCGGCTACACCTTC.

The table lists this clone with a count of one. This chain uses TRBV6-5 with TRBJ1-2; unclear D gene. The CDR3 contains 13 residues. CDR1 MNHEY and CDR2 SVGAGI come from the germline V gene. Trimming left V 1 base short and J 5 bases short, with 8 bases between. The CDR3 DNA is TGTGCCAGCAGTTACTTAGGTCGGTATGGCTACACCTTC. This translates into CASSYLGRYGYTF.